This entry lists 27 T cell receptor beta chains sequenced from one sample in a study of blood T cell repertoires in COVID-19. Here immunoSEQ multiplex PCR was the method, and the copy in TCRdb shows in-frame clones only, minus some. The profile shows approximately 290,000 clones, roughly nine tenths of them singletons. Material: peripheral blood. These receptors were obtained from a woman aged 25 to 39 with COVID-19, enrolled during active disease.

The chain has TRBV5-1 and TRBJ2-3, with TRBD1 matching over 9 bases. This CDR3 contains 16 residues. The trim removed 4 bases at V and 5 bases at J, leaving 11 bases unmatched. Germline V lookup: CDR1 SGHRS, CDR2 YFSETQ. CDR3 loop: CASSKRTGAQVDTQYF. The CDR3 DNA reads TGCGCCAGCAGCAAAAGGACAGGGGCACAGGTAGATACGCAGTATTTT.

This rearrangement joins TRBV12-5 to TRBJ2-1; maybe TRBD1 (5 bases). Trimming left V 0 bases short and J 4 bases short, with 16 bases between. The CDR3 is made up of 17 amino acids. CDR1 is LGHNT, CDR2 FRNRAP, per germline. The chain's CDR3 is CASGLVNRGRAYNEQFF. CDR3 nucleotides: TGTGCTAGTGGTTTGGTAAATAGGGGCAGGGCTTACAATGAGCAGTTCTTC. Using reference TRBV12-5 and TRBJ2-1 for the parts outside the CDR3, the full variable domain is DARVTQTPRHKVTEMGQEVTMRCQPILGHNTVFWYRQTMMQGLELLAYFRNRAPLDDSGMPKDRFSAEMPDATLATLKIQPSEPRDSAVYFCASGLVNRGRAYNEQFFGPGTRLTVL.

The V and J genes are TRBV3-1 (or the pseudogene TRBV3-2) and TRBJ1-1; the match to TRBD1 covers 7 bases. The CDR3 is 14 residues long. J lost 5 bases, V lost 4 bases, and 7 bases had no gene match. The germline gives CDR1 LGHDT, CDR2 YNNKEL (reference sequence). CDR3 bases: TGTGCCAGCAGCCTCAACAGGGGCGGAACTGAAGCTTTCTTT. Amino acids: CASSLNRGGTEAFF.

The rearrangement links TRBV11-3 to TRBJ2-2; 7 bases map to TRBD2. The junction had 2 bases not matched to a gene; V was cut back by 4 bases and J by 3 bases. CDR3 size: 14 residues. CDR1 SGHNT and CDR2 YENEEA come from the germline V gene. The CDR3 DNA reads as TGTGCCAGCAGCTGGGGAGGGGACACCGGGGAGCTGTTTTTT. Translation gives CASSWGGDTGELFF.

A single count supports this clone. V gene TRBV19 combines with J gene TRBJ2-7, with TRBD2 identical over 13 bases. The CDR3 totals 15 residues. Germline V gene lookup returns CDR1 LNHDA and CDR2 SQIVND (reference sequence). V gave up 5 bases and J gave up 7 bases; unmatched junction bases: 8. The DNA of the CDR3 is TGTGCCAGTAGTGCTGGACTAGCGGGAGTAGGTGAGCAGTACTTC. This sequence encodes CASSAGLAGVGEQYF.

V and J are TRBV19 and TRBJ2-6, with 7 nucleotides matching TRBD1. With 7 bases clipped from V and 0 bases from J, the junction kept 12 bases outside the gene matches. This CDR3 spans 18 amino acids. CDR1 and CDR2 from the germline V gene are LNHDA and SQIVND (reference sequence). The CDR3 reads CASNPGQRRLSGANVLTF. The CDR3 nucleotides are TGTGCCAGTAATCCGGGACAGCGAAGGCTCTCTGGGGCCAACGTCCTGACTTTC.

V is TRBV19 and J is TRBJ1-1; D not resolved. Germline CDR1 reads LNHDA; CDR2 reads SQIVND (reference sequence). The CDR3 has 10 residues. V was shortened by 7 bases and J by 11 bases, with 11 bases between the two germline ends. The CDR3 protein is CASMGRGAFF. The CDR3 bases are TGTGCCAGTATGGGCCGCGGGGCTTTCTTT.

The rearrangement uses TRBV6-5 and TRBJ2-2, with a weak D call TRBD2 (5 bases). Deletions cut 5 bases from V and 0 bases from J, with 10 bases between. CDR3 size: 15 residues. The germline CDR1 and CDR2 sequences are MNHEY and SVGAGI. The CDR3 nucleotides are TGTGCCAGCAGTCCCACACTAGCGAACACCGGGGAGCTGTTTTTT. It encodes CASSPTLANTGELFF.

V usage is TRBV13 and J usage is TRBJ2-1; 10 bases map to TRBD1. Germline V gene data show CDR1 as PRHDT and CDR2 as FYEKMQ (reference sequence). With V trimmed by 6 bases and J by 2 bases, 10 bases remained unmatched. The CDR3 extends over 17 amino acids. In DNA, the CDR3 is TGTGCCAGCAGTCCCGCCGGGACAGGGGTGGCCTACAATGAGCAGTTCTTC. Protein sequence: CASSPAGTGVAYNEQFF.

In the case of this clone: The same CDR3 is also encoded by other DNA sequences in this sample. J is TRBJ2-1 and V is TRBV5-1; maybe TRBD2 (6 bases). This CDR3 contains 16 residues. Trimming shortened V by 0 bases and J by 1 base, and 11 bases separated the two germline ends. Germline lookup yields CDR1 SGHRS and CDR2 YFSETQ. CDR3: CASSLGAGSSYNEQFF. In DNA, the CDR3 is TGCGCCAGCAGCTTGGGTGCGGGGTCGTCCTACAATGAGCAGTTCTTC.

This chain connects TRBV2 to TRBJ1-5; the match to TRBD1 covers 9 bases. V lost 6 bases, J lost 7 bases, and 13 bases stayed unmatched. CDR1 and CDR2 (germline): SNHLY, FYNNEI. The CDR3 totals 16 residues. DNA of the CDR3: TGTGCCAGCAGGGGAGATCGGACAGGGGCTTGGCAGCCCCAGCATTTT. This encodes CASRGDRTGAWQPQHF.

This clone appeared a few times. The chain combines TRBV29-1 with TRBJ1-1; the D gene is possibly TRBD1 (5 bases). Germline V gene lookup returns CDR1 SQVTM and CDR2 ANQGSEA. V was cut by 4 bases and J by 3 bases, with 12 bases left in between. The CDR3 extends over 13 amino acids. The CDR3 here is CSVAHDRDTEAFF. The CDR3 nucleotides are TGCAGCGTTGCCCATGACAGAGACACTGAAGCTTTCTTT.

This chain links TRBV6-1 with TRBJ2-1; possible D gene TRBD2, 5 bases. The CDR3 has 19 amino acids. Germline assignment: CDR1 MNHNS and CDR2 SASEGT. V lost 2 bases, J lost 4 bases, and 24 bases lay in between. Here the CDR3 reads CASSERSSRSQYSYNEQFF. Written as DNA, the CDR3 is TGTGCCAGCAGTGAACGGTCTAGCCGATCTCAATATTCTTACAATGAGCAGTTCTTC.

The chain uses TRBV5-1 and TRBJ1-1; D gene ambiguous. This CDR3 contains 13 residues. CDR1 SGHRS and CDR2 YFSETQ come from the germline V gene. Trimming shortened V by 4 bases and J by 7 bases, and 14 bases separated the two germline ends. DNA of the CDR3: TGCGCCAGCAGCCCTCCAGACGGACTTGAAGCTTTCTTT. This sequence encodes CASSPPDGLEAFF.

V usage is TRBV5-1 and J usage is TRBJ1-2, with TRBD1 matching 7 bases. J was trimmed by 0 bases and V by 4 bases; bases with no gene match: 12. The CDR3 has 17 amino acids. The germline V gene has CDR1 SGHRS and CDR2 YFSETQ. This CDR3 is CASSAIPDRLSNYGYTF. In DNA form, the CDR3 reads TGCGCCAGCAGCGCGATACCGGACAGGCTCTCTAACTATGGCTACACCTTC.

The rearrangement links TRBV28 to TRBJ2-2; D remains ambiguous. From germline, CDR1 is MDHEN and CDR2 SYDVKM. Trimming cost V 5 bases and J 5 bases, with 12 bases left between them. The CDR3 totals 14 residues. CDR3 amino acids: CASSLTVRTGELFF. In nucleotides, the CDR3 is TGTGCCAGCAGTCTGACTGTGCGTACCGGGGAGCTGTTTTTT.

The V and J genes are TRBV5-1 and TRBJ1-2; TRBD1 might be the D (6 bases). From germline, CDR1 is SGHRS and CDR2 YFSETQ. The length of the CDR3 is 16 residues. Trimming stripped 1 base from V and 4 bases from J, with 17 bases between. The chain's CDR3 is CASSLLGSGDLYGYTF. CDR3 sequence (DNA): TGCGCCAGCAGCTTGTTGGGATCAGGGGATCTCTATGGCTACACCTTC.

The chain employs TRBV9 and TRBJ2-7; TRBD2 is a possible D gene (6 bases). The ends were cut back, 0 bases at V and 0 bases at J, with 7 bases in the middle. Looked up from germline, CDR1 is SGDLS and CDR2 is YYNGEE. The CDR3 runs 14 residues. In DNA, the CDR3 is TGTGCCAGCAGCGTAGGGGGGGACTCCTACGAGCAGTACTTC. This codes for CASSVGGDSYEQYF.

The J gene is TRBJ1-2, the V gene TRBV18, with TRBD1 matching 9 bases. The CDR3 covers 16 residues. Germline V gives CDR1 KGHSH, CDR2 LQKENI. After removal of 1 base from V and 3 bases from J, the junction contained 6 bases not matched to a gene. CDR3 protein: CASSPQGTGSDYGYTF. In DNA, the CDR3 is TGTGCCAGCTCACCACAGGGGACAGGGAGTGACTATGGCTACACCTTC. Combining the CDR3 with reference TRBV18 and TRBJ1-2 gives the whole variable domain NAGVMQNPRHLVRRRGQEARLRCSPMKGHSHVYWYRQLPEEGLKFMVYLQKENIIDESGMPKERFSAEFPKEGPSILRIQQVVRGDSAAYFCASSPQGTGSDYGYTFGSGTRLTVV.

The CDR3 DNA reads TGTGCCAGCAGCCCCGACAGGGTGACCGGGGAGCTGTTTTTT. Protein sequence: CASSPDRVTGELFF. The chain uses TRBV6-5 and TRBJ2-2, with 7 bases aligning to TRBD1. CDR3 length: 14 amino acids. Germline loops: CDR1 MNHEY, CDR2 SVGAGI. After removal of 6 bases from V and 5 bases from J, the junction contained 6 bases not matched to a gene.

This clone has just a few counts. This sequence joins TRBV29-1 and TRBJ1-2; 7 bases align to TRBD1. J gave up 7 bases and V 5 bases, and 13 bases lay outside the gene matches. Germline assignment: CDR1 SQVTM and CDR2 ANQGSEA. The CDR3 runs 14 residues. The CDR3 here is CSVTQSQGVGGYTF. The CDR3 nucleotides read TGCAGCGTTACCCAATCCCAGGGGGTGGGTGGCTACACCTTC.

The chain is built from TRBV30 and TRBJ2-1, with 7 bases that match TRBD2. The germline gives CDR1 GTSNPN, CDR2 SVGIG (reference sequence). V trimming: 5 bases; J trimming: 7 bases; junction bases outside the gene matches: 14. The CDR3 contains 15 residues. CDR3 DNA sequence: TGTGCCTGGCGTCCCCAGTGGGAGGGTAGGAATGAGCAGTTCTTC. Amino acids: CAWRPQWEGRNEQFF.

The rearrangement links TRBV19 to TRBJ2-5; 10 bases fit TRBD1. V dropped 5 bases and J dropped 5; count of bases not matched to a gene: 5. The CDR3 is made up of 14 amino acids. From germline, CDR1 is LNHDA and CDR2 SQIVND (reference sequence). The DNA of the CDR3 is TGTGCCAGTAGTCAACCGGGACAGGGGGAGACCCAGTACTTC. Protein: CASSQPGQGETQYF.

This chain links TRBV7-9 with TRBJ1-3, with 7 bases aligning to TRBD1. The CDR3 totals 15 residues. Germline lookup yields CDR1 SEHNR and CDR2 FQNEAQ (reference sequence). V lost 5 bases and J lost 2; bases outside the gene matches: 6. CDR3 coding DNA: TGTGCCAGCAGCGGAACAGGGGACGCTGGAAACACCATATATTTT. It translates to CASSGTGDAGNTIYF.

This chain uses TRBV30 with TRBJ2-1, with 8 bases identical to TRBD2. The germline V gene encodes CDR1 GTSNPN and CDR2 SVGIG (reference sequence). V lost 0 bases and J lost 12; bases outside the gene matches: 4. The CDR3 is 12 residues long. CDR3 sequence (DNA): TGTGCCTGGAGTGTCTTAGCGGGACTGCAGTTCTTC. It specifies CAWSVLAGLQFF.

DNA for the CDR3: TGTGCCAGCAGCTCCGGGACAGCTAACCTGAACACTGAAGCTTTCTTT. It is translated as CASSSGTANLNTEAFF. The chain employs TRBV6-2 or TRBV6-3 and TRBJ1-1, with TRBD1 matching over 7 bases. The V gene end was trimmed by 6 bases and the J gene end by 0 bases; junction bases not matched to a gene: 10. This CDR3 has 16 amino acids. Looked up from germline, CDR1 is MNHEY and CDR2 is SVGEGT.

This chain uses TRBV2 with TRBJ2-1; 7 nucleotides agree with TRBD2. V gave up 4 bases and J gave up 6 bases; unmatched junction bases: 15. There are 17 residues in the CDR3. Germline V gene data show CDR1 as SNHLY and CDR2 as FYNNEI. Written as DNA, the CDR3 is TGTGCCAGCAGTGTAACCCCAGCGGGGACCCTTTTCAATGAGCAGTTCTTC. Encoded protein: CASSVTPAGTLFNEQFF.